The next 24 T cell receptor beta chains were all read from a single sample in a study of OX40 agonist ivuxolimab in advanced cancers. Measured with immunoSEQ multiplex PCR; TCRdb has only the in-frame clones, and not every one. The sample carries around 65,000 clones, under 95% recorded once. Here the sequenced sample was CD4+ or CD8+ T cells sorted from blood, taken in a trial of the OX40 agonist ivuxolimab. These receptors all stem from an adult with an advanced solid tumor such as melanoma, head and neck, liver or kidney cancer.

The CDR3, as DNA: TGTGCTAGTGGTTTGGTCCCATATGCGGGGAGGGGCGGGAATGAGCAGTTCTTC. It specifies CASGLVPYAGRGGNEQFF. This chain links TRBV12-5 with TRBJ2-1, with TRBD2 matching 7 bases. There are 18 residues in the CDR3. Trimming cost V 0 bases and J 7 bases; bases outside gene matches: 15. CDR1 is LGHNT, CDR2 FRNRAP, per germline.

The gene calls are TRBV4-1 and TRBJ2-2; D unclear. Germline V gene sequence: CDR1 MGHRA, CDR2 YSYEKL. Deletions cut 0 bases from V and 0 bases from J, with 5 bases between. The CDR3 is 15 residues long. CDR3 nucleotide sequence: TGCGCCAGCAGCCAAGAGGTTTCGAACACCGGGGAGCTGTTTTTT. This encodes CASSQEVSNTGELFF.

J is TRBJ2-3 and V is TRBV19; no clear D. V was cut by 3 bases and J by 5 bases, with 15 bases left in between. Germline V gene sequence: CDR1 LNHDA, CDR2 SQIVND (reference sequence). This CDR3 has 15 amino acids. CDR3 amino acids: CASSIGIFSGDTQYF. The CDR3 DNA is TGTGCCAGTAGTATTGGTATCTTCTCCGGAGATACGCAGTATTTT.

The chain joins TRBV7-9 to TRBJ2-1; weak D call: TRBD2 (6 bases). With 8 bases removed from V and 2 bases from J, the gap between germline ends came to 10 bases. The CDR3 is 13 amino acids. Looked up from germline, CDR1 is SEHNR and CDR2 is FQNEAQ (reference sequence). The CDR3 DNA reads TGTGCCAGCTCTAGCGATACCTACAATGAGCAGTTCTTC. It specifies CASSSDTYNEQFF.

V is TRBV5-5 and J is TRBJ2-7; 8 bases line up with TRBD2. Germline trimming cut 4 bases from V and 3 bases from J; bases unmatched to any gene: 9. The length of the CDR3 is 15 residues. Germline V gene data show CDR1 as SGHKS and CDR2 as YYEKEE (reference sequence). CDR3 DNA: TGTGCCAGCAGCGGACCGGGACTAGTTCTCTACGAGCAGTACTTC. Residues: CASSGPGLVLYEQYF.

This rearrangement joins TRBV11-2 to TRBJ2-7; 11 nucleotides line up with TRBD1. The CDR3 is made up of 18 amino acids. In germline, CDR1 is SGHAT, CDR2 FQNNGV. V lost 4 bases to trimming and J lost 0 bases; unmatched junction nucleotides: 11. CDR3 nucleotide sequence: TGTGCCAGCAGCTCCGGACCCTGGACAGGGGGCCGCTCCTACGAGCAGTACTTC. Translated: CASSSGPWTGGRSYEQYF.

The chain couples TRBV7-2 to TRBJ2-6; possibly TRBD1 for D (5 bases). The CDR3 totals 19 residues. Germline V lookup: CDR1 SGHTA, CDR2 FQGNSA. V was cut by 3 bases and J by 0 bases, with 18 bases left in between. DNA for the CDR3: TGTGCCAGCAGCTTTGGTTGGCAGGGCCAACCCTCTGGGGCCAACGTCCTGACTTTC. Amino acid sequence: CASSFGWQGQPSGANVLTF.

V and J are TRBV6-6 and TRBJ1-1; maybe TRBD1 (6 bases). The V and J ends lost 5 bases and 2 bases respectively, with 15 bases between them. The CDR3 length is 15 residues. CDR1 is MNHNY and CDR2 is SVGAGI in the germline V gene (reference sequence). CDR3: CASSGFPDRNTEAFF. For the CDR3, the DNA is TGTGCCAGCAGTGGGTTCCCGGACAGAAACACTGAAGCTTTCTTT.

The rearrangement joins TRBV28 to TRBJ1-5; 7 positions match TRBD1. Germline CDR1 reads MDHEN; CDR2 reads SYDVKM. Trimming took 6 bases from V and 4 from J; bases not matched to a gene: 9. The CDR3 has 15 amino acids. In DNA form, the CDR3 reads TGTGCCAGCAGCCACGAGGACAGGAGAAATCAGCCCCAGCATTTT. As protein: CASSHEDRRNQPQHF.

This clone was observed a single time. The CDR3 DNA reads as TGTGCCAGTAGTCCGGGACAGGGAGCGTCCTACGAGCAGTACTTC. Its protein product is CASSPGQGASYEQYF. The chain employs TRBV19 and TRBJ2-7; 9 nucleotides align to TRBD1. This CDR3 spans 15 amino acids. CDR1 is LNHDA and CDR2 is SQIVND in the germline V gene (reference sequence). The junction had 6 bases not matched to a gene; V was cut back by 5 bases and J by 1 base.

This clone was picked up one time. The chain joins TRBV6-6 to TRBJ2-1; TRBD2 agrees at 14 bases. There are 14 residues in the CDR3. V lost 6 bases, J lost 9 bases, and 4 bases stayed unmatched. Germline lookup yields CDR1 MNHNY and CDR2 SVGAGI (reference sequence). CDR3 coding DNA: TGTGCCAGCAGCGGGACTAGCGGGAGTAGTGAGCAGTTCTTC. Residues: CASSGTSGSSEQFF.

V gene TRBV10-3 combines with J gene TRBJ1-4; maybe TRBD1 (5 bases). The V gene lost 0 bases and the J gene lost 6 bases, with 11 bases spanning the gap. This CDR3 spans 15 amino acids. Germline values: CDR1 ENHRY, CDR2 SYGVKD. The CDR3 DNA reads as TGTGCCATCAGTGAGTCTGAGCAAGGGGATGAAAAACTGTTTTTT. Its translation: CAISESEQGDEKLFF.

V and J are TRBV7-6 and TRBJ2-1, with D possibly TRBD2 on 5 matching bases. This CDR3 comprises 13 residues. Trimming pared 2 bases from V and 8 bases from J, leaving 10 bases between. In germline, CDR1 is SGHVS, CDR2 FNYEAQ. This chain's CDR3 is CASSLYSGDEQFF. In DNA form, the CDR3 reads TGTGCCAGCAGCTTATACAGCGGCGATGAGCAGTTCTTC.

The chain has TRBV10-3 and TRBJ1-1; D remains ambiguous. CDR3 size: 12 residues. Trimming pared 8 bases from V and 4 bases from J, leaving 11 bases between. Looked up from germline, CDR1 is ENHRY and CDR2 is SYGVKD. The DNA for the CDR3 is TGTGCCATCCGGAGCGAGGTCACTGAAGCTTTCTTT. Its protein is CAIRSEVTEAFF.

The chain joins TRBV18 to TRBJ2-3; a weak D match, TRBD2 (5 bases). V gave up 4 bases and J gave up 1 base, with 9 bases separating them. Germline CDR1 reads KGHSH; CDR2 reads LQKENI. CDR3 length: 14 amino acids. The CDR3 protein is CASSLRVGTDTQYF. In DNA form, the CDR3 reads TGTGCCAGCTCACTGCGGGTTGGCACAGATACGCAGTATTTT.

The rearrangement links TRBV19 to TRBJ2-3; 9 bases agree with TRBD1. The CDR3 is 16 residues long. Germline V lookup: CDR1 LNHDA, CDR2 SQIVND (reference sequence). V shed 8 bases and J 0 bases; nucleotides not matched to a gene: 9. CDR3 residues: CASRDRDGSSTDTQYF. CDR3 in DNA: TGTGCCAGTCGGGACAGGGACGGTTCTAGCACAGATACGCAGTATTTT. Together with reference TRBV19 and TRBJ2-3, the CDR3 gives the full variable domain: DGGITQSPKYLFRKEGQNVTLSCEQNLNHDAMYWYRQDPGQGLRLIYYSQIVNDFQKGDIAEGYSVSREKKESFPLTVTSAQKNPTAFYLCASRDRDGSSTDTQYFGPGTRLTVL.

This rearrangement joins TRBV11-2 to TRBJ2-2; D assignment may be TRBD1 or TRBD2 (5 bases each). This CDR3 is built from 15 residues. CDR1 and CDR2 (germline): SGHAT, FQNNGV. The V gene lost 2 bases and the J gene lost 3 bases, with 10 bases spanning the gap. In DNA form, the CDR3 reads TGTGCCAGCAGCTTACTTGTGGGGGACACCGGGGAGCTGTTTTTT. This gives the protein CASSLLVGDTGELFF. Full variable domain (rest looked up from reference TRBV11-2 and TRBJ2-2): EAGVAQSPRYKIIEKRQSVAFWCNPISGHATLYWYQQILGQGPKLLIQFQNNGVVDDSQLPKDRFSAERLKGVDSTLKIQPAKLEDSAVYLCASSLLVGDTGELFFGEGSRLTVL.

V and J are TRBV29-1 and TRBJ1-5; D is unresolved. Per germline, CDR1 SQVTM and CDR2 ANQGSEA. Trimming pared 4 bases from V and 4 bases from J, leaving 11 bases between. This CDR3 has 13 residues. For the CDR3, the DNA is TGCAGCGTTGGAGATGGGGAGAATCAGCCCCAGCATTTT. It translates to CSVGDGENQPQHF.

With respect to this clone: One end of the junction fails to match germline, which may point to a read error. The CDR3 nucleotides read TGCAGCGTGGAAGGGACTAGCGGGAGTTACAATGAGCAGTTCTTC. This translates into CSVEGTSGSYNEQFF. V and J are TRBV29-1 and TRBJ2-1, with TRBD2 matching over 14 bases. CDR1 is SQVTM, CDR2 ANQGSEA, per germline. CDR3 size: 15 residues.

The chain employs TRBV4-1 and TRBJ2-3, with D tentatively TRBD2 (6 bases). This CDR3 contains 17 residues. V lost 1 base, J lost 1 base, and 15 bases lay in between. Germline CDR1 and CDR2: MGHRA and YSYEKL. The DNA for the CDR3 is TGCGCCAGCAGCCAAGTCGACCCGACTAGAGGCACAGATACGCAGTATTTT. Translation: CASSQVDPTRGTDTQYF.

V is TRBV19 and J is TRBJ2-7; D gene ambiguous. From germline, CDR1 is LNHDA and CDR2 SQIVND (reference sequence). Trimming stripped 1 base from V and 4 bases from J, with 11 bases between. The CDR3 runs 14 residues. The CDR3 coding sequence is TGTGCCAGTAGTATAGCAGGTGGTCGGTACGAGCAGTACTTC. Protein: CASSIAGGRYEQYF.

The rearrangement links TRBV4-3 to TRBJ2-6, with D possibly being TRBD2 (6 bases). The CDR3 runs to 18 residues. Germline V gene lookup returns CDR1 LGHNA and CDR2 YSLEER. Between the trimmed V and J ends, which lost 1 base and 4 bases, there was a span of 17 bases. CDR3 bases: TGCGCCAGCAGCCAAGCTGAAGGTGGGGGGTCCGGGGCCAACGTCCTGACTTTC. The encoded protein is CASSQAEGGGSGANVLTF.

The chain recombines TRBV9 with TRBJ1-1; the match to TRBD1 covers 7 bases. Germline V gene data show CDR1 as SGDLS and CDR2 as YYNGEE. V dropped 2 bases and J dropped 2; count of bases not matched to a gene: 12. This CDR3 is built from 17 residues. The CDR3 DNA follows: TGTGCCAGCAGCGTGGGCCCTTGGGAGGGGGCCAACACTGAAGCTTTCTTT. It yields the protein CASSVGPWEGANTEAFF.

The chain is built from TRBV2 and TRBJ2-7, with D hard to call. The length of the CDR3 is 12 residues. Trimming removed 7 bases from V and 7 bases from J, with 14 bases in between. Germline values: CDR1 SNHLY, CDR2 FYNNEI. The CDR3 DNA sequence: TGTGCCAGCATATCTTTAACAGCAGAGCAGTACTTC. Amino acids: CASISLTAEQYF.